This T cell receptor beta chain was sequenced during a study of CD8 T cells in ankylosing spondylitis. Quantitative 5'-RACE was performed with molecular barcodes, and it yielded the TCR beta libraries. TCRdb itself ran the 5' RACE reads through MiXCR, one entry per CDR3 protein. The table lists 240,000 or so distinct CDR3 sequences, over 8.5% of them singletons. Whole-study findings and limits: Disease-linked clones were reportedly significantly enriched in matched ankylosing spondylitis synovial fluid. Clones linked to the disease showed a CD8+ phenotype. They occurred at relatively low frequencies in peripheral blood.

The germline V and J ends were trimmed by 2 bases and 4 bases, with 17 bases remaining between them. This CDR3 has 16 amino acids. Germline CDR1 MNHEY, CDR2 SMNVEV (reference sequence). This clonotype was detected a few times. Its antigen is currently unknown. This chain uses TRBV27 with TRBJ1-1; D is ambiguous. Sample: blood, either unsorted or a sorted T cell fraction (not recorded which). This clonotype was sampled from a male donor with ankylosing spondylitis or in good health (not recorded which). CDR3 nucleotide sequence: TGTGCCAGCAGTTTAATCTTCGAGGCGGGTATCACTGAAGCTTTCTTT. Protein product: CASSLIFEAGITEAFF.